The present entry profiles one TCR beta chain with its context. Its antigen remains unknown. The data were taken from a study of cytomegalovirus exposure and HLA in healthy donors. Broader study findings: Previous analysis showed most TCR beta V segments were productive about 90% or about 30% of the time.

PCR was performed using 60 Vbeta and 13 Jbeta primers. Sequencing was performed with immunoSEQ multiplex PCR; in TCRdb, only in-frame clones are kept and a portion is missing. The table records approximately 130,000 clones, about 83% of them present only once. CDR3 length: 12 residues. Germline V lookup: CDR1 SGHNT, CDR2 YENEEA. V was shortened by 6 bases and J by 7 bases, with 10 bases between the two germline ends. The receptor was isolated from a young man in good health and CMV-seronegative. Specimen: PBMCs. The chain uses TRBV11-3 and TRBJ2-1; D might be TRBD2 (6 bases). The DNA for the CDR3 is TGTGCCAGCAGAGGGCGGGGTAATGAGCAGTTCTTC. The encoded protein is CASRGRGNEQFF.